Below, 19 T cell receptor beta chains from the same sample are listed, as sequenced in a study of cytomegalovirus exposure and HLA in healthy donors. 60 Vbeta and 13 Jbeta primers were used in PCR. The table came from immunoSEQ multiplex PCR; TCRdb's copy has only in-frame clones and leaves some out. The sample lists under 80,000 clones, 68% occurring once. Sequenced input: PBMCs. The source of these receptors is a woman aged 25-40 years in good health and CMV-seronegative.

This chain connects TRBV6-1 to TRBJ2-7, with D possibly being TRBD1 (6 bases). CDR1 is MNHNS and CDR2 is SASEGT in the germline V gene. V was shortened by 6 bases and J by 1 base, with 16 bases between the two germline ends. CDR3 length: 15 amino acids. CDR3 nucleotides: TGTGCCAGCAGATTGTACAGGGTAGGATCCTACGAGCAGTACTTC. This translates into CASRLYRVGSYEQYF.

The chain links TRBV5-1 to TRBJ2-7, with D possibly TRBD1 on 5 matching bases. The V end lost 0 bases, the J end lost 5 bases, and 6 bases lay between the germline ends. Germline V lookup: CDR1 SGHRS, CDR2 YFSETQ. The length of the CDR3 is 12 residues. The CDR3 sequence is CASSLGGHEQYF. As DNA, the CDR3 is TGCGCCAGCAGCTTGGGGGGCCACGAGCAGTACTTC.

The gene calls are TRBV27 and TRBJ1-4; 10 nucleotides match TRBD1. The germline CDR1 and CDR2 sequences are MNHEY and SMNVEV (reference sequence). Trimming at V came to 5 bases and at J to 0 bases, leaving 3 bases not matched to a gene. The CDR3 covers 16 residues. The CDR3 DNA sequence: TGTGCCAGCAGTCCGGGACAGGGGTCAACTAATGAAAAACTGTTTTTT. Its translation: CASSPGQGSTNEKLFF.

V usage is TRBV13 and J usage is TRBJ2-5, with TRBD2 matching over 10 bases. CDR1 PRHDT and CDR2 FYEKMQ come from the germline V gene (reference sequence). V shed 0 bases and J 4 bases; nucleotides not matched to a gene: 5. The CDR3 contains 16 residues. The CDR3 DNA reads as TGTGCCAGCAGCTTAGGGAGCGGGGGGGCTCCAGAGACCCAGTACTTC. Amino acids: CASSLGSGGAPETQYF.

The V call is TRBV4-1, the J call TRBJ2-7; TRBD1 aligns across 9 bases. The germline V gene has CDR1 MGHRA and CDR2 YSYEKL. V shed 3 bases, J shed 5 bases, and the junction held 8 bases outside the gene matches. CDR3 length equals 15 residues. The CDR3 sequence is CASSQLDRGVHEQYF. The DNA for the CDR3 is TGCGCCAGCAGCCAGCTAGACAGGGGGGTCCACGAGCAGTACTTC.

The V gene is TRBV9, the J gene TRBJ2-2, with D perhaps TRBD1 (6 bases). V gave up 0 bases and J gave up 6 bases, with 15 bases separating them. The length of the CDR3 is 16 residues. CDR1 and CDR2 from the germline V gene are SGDLS and YYNGEE. CDR3 DNA: TGTGCCAGCAGCGTAGATGGGGGCGAATACCCCGGGGAGCTGTTTTTT. Amino acid sequence: CASSVDGGEYPGELFF.

The rearrangement joins TRBV2 to TRBJ2-1, with 11 bases matching TRBD2. J gave up 2 bases and V 6 bases, and 3 bases lay outside the gene matches. CDR1 is SNHLY, CDR2 FYNNEI, per germline. The CDR3 has 15 residues. The CDR3, as DNA: TGTGCCAGCAGGGTAGCGGGGGGGCCCTACAATGAGCAGTTCTTC. It translates to CASRVAGGPYNEQFF. The variable domain in full, with the rest retrieved from reference TRBV2 and TRBJ2-1, is EPEVTQTPSHQVTQMGQEVILRCVPISNHLYFYWYRQILGQKVEFLVSFYNNEISEKSEIFDDQFSVERPDGSNFTLKIRSTKLEDSAMYFCASRVAGGPYNEQFFGPGTRLTVL.

This chain connects TRBV7-8 to TRBJ1-4; D is uncertain. CDR3 size: 13 residues. Per germline, CDR1 SGHVS and CDR2 FQNEAQ. V was shortened by 1 base and J by 7 bases, with 7 bases between the two germline ends. CDR3 amino acids: CASSLVRGEKLFF. CDR3 bases: TGTGCCAGCAGCTTAGTACGGGGTGAAAAACTGTTTTTT.

The rearrangement links TRBV19 to TRBJ1-5, with D perhaps matching TRBD1 (6 bases). CDR1 is LNHDA and CDR2 is SQIVND in the germline V gene (reference sequence). The V end lost 7 bases, the J end lost 0 bases, and 13 bases lay between the germline ends. The CDR3 has 15 amino acids. The CDR3 DNA sequence: TGTGCCAGTAAGGGGAACAGGGTTAGCAATCAGCCCCAGCATTTT. This sequence encodes CASKGNRVSNQPQHF.

This chain uses TRBV5-5 with TRBJ2-5, with 7 bases identical to TRBD1. Germline V gene data show CDR1 as SGHKS and CDR2 as YYEKEE (reference sequence). The V segment lost 0 bases and the J segment 9 bases; nucleotides outside the gene matches: 11. This CDR3 contains 15 residues. The CDR3 spells CASSLVRDSAEAQYF. CDR3 DNA: TGTGCCAGCAGCTTGGTCCGGGACAGTGCTGAGGCCCAGTACTTC.

V usage is TRBV6-6 and J usage is TRBJ1-6; 9 bases align to TRBD1. V lost 2 bases and J lost 9; bases outside the gene matches: 5. This CDR3 is 15 amino acids long. Per germline, CDR1 MNHNY and CDR2 SVGAGI (reference sequence). CDR3: CASSYLDRGVSPLHF. For the CDR3, the DNA is TGTGCCAGCAGTTACCTCGACAGGGGGGTTTCACCCCTCCACTTT.

The V gene is TRBV28, the J gene TRBJ2-7, with D maybe TRBD2 (5 bases). The germline V gene encodes CDR1 MDHEN and CDR2 SYDVKM. V lost 5 bases, J lost 7 bases, and 18 bases lay in between. This CDR3 comprises 14 residues. The CDR3 DNA reads TGTGCCAGCAGTCCACCTGCCGGTTCGGGAGAGCAGTACTTC. The encoded protein is CASSPPAGSGEQYF.

This sequence joins TRBV5-1 and TRBJ1-1, with D possibly TRBD1 on 5 matching bases. Trimming stripped 4 bases from V and 0 bases from J, with 10 bases between. This CDR3 is 14 amino acids long. Germline V gene sequence: CDR1 SGHRS, CDR2 YFSETQ. CDR3 sequence (DNA): TGCGCCAGCAGCGGGGACTCCTTGAACACTGAAGCTTTCTTT. Protein product: CASSGDSLNTEAFF.

The CDR3 region is CASSSWTLADTQYF. The CDR3 DNA reads as TGTGCCAGCAGCTCGTGGACTTTAGCGGATACGCAGTATTTT. The gene calls are TRBV5-4 and TRBJ2-3; D possibly corresponds to TRBD2 (5 bases). The CDR3 length is 14 residues. Germline-derived CDR1 and CDR2 are SGHNT and YYREEE (reference sequence). V was trimmed by 3 bases and J by 6 bases, leaving 14 bases between them.

This clone turned up a few times. V and J are TRBV10-3 and TRBJ2-5; TRBD2 might be the D (5 bases). The V and J ends lost 2 bases and 5 bases respectively, with 6 bases between them. This CDR3 spans 12 amino acids. Looked up from germline, CDR1 is ENHRY and CDR2 is SYGVKD. In DNA, the CDR3 is TGTGCCATCAGTGAGGGCGGGGAGACCCAGTACTTC. Protein: CAISEGGETQYF.

The chain carries TRBV2 and TRBJ2-7, with 7 nucleotides matching TRBD2. The CDR3 extends over 15 amino acids. With 7 bases clipped from V and 6 bases from J, the junction kept 15 bases outside the gene matches. Per germline, CDR1 SNHLY and CDR2 FYNNEI. The DNA of the CDR3 is TGTGCCAGCAAGGACTTAGGCGGGGGAGTAGGCGAGCAGTACTTC. It yields the protein CASKDLGGGVGEQYF.

The chain uses TRBV4-3 and TRBJ1-4, with D maybe TRBD1 (6 bases). This CDR3 is built from 14 residues. V was shortened by 1 base and J by 8 bases, with 11 bases between the two germline ends. Germline V CDR1 and CDR2: LGHNA, YSLEER. DNA for the CDR3: TGCGCCAGCAGCCAAGCAGGGGTGGGGGAAAAACTGTTTTTT. Translation: CASSQAGVGEKLFF.

Turning to this clone: In the same sample, other DNA sequences code for this CDR3. The chain couples TRBV30 to TRBJ2-2; 15 bases fit TRBD2. CDR1 and CDR2 from the germline V gene are GTSNPN and SVGIG (reference sequence). The CDR3 is 18 residues long. With V trimmed by 3 bases and J by 7 bases, 12 bases remained unmatched. In DNA, the CDR3 is TGTGCCTGGAGCGTACCTCCGGGACTAGCGGGGGGTTTCGGGGAGCTGTTTTTT. It yields the protein CAWSVPPGLAGGFGELFF.

The chain has TRBV21-1 and TRBJ2-7; the listed D gene, TRBD1, was not tested against the DNA. TRBV21-1 is given as a pseudogene. The CDR3 spans 17 residues. The CDR3 reads CASSKVGTLGTYYEQYF. In DNA form, the CDR3 reads TGTGCCAGCAGCAAAGTAGGGACATTGGGAACCTATTACGAGCAGTACTTC.